This T cell receptor (beta chain) appears in the sequencing data of a study of siplizumab effects on memory and regulatory T cells. Overall study results and limits: With siplizumab, cumulative frequency of CD4+ memory-derived alloreactive sequences dropped significantly. It was not possible to assign a naive or memory phenotype to roughly 80-97% of proliferating CD4+ or CD8+ clones. Versus around 30% in controls, the mappable alloreactive CD4+ clones averaged roughly 69% Treg-derived with siplizumab. Memory cells seemed less diverse than naive T cells, which also seemed major contributors to the alloresponse.

Profiled with immunoSEQ multiplex PCR; TCRdb holds only in-frame clones, not every one. Found here are fewer than 100,000 clones, 95% of them singletons; the top ten hold under 20%. This clone has a single count. Its antigen is still unknown. CDR1 is MNHEY and CDR2 is SVGAGI in the germline V gene. This CDR3 spans 14 amino acids. Between the trimmed V and J ends, which lost 5 bases and 9 bases, there was a span of 17 bases. This chain joins TRBV6-5 and TRBJ1-5; the D gene is possibly TRBD1 (6 bases). The sequencing sample was made of CD8+ T cells sorted from blood. This receptor was taken from a human donor in good health. The chain's CDR3 is CASSVGGGVMPQHF. The CDR3 nucleotides read TGTGCCAGCAGTGTCGGGGGCGGGGTGATGCCCCAGCATTTT.